This TCR beta chain is drawn from a study of post-analysis software for immune sequencing data. For the study at large: Disease trajectories encompassed relapsing-remitting, secondary progressive and progressive-relapsing multiple sclerosis.

Included in the TCR beta cDNA libraries were unique molecular identifiers. About 460,000 cDNA molecules were obtained from 1 to 10 million T cells. Each CDR3 protein gets one entry after TCRdb re-called the PCR reads with MiXCR. Of 450,000 to 700,000 distinct CDR3 sequences in the sample, 44% are singletons; the top ten hold 1.5% to 2%. This clonotype appeared a single time. The clonotype comes from a girl under 18 with multiple sclerosis. Sequenced material: blood.

The CDR3 region has the DNA TGTGCCACCCGACAGAGACTACCCTACGAGCAGTACTTC. This codes for CATRQRLPYEQYF. The chain joins TRBV6-5 to TRBJ2-5; the D call may be TRBD1 or TRBD2 (5 bases each). The assigned J gene may be wrong: the sequence end matches TRBJ2-7 better. The CDR3 consists of 13 residues. Germline CDR1 MNHEY, CDR2 SVGAGI.